The present entry profiles one T cell receptor beta chain with its context. Primers used in a second PCR of about 7 to 12 cycles were a sample-barcoded 5' primer and a J-beta primer mix. Each of the samples gave a minimum of 2.5 million paired-end reads that contained CDR3. Using its own MiXCR run on the 5' RACE reads, TCRdb lists one record per CDR3 protein. This table has 500,000 to 650,000 distinct CDR3 sequences, about 26% appearing once. These data originate in a study of blood T cells in healthy people across ages. The V gene's germline CDR1 is DFQATT and CDR2 SNEGSKA (reference sequence). V gave up 6 bases and J gave up 2 bases, with 16 bases separating them. The CDR3 contains 14 residues. A further study also used this sample, focusing on T cells of mothers and their children.

The chain couples TRBV20-1 to TRBJ1-2; D possibly corresponds to TRBD1 (5 bases). This TCR derives from a boy aged 2 to 10 in good health. Material: blood. The DNA for the CDR3 is TGCAGTGCCCCGAGTGGGGGTTTCAACTATGGCTACACCTTC. It codes for CSAPSGGFNYGYTF.